Listed below are T cell receptor beta chains from one sample, sequenced in a study of T cell repertoires in cytomegalovirus infection. MiXCR, applied by TCRdb to the reads, yields one record per CDR3 protein. The sample holds some 200,000 distinct CDR3 sequences, approximately 38% seen once. These TCRs are of unknown antigen specificity. The sample consisted of CD8+ T cells from cultured PBMCs, taken from culture after CMV antigen stimulation. These receptors were taken from a human donor in good health (CMV status not recorded). Some clones in this sample may be carry-over from other donors' samples. The CDR3 runs from the conserved cysteine through the conserved F or W. A D gene is named only where the DNA matches it firmly. Clone size is stated in some rows and not others, as once, few, many or a class when expanded.

size: .
D: .
V: TRBV28
J: TRBJ2-4
length: 15
DNA: TGTGCCAGCAGTTTACTCGGGGAGGCCAAAAACATTCAGTACTTC
CDR3: CASSLLGEAKNIQYF

size: few
D: .
V: TRBV19
J: TRBJ1-5
length: 15
DNA: TGTGCCAGTAGGGTGGGAGGGAGGTCAAATCAGCCCCAGCATTTT
CDR3: CASRVGGRSNQPQHF

size: .
D: .
V: TRBV28
J: TRBJ2-1
length: 19
DNA: TGTGCCAGCAGTTCAACTCAAACCACCCCCGGGACATCGGACCATGAGCAGTTCTTC
CDR3: CASSSTQTTPGTSDHEQFF

size: many
D: .
V: TRBV7-8
J: TRBJ2-5
length: 14
DNA: TGTGCCAGCATCTCGTCGGTCTCCCAAGAGACCCAGTACTTC
CDR3: CASISSVSQETQYF

size: .
D: TRBD1
V: TRBV29-1
J: TRBJ2-7
length: 14
DNA: TGCAGCGTCAGAACAGGGGGTTTGTCCTACGAGCAGTACTTC
CDR3: CSVRTGGLSYEQYF

size: .
D: .
V: TRBV25-1
J: TRBJ2-5
length: 14
DNA: TGTGCCAGCAGTGAGACAGGAGCCCAAGAGACCCAGTACTTC
CDR3: CASSETGAQETQYF

size: .
D: .
V: TRBV7-3
J: TRBJ2-1
length: 16
DNA: TGTGCCAGCAGCTTAGAAGCGAGGAGCTCCTACAATGAGCAGTTCTTC
CDR3: CASSLEARSSYNEQFF

size: .
D: .
V: TRBV10-3
J: TRBJ2-1
length: 12
DNA: TGTGCCATCAGTGAATCTGGCAATGAGCAGTTCTTC
CDR3: CAISESGNEQFF

size: many
D: .
V: TRBV27
J: TRBJ1-2
length: 14
DNA: TGTGCCAGCAGTTTATCAAAAGGGTCCTATGGCTACACCTTC
CDR3: CASSLSKGSYGYTF

size: many
D: TRBD2
V: TRBV7-2
J: TRBJ2-2
length: 17
DNA: TGTGCCAGCAGCCTCTTCGAGCGGGGGGGATGGACCGGGGAGCTGTTTTTT
CDR3: CASSLFERGGWTGELFF

size: once
D: .
V: TRBV20-1
J: TRBJ2-3
length: 16
DNA: TGCAGTGCTAGAGATATGCTCGGGGCCAGCACAGATACGCAGTATTTT
CDR3: CSARDMLGASTDTQYF

size: .
D: .
V: TRBV12-3/TRBV12-4
J: TRBJ1-5
length: 15
DNA: TGTGCCAGCAGTTCCCATTCTCTGGAGGATCAGCCCCAGCATTTT
CDR3: CASSSHSLEDQPQHF

size: .
D: .
V: TRBV7-9
J: TRBJ2-1
length: 14
DNA: TGTGCCAGCAGCTTAGTCGTAAGTGGGCATGAGCAGTTCTTC
CDR3: CASSLVVSGHEQFF

size: .
D: TRBD2
V: TRBV4-1
J: TRBJ2-2
length: 19
DNA: TGCGCCAGCAGCCACGCGCGGGAGGGAGCACTTGCGAACACCGGGGAGCTGTTTTTT
CDR3: CASSHAREGALANTGELFF

size: .
D: TRBD1
V: TRBV11-2
J: TRBJ2-1
length: 16
DNA: TGTGCAAGCAGCTCAACCGGGACAGGGGAGTACAGTGAGAAGTTCTTC
CDR3: CASSSTGTGEYSEKFF

size: .
D: TRBD1
V: TRBV5-3
J: TRBJ2-7
length: 16
DNA: TGTGCCAGCAGCTTGGGAGGACAGGGGGGACGCTACGAGCAGTACTTC
CDR3: CASSLGGQGGRYEQYF

size: .
D: TRBD2
V: TRBV7-8
J: TRBJ2-2
length: 17
DNA: TGTGCCAGCAGCTTAGCCGTAGCGGGGGACCGTACCGGGGAGCTGTTTTTT
CDR3: CASSLAVAGDRTGELFF

size: few
D: .
V: TRBV12-3/TRBV12-4
J: TRBJ1-1
length: 12
DNA: TGTGCCAGCAGTTTACAAGGGCTTGAAGCTTTCTTT
CDR3: CASSLQGLEAFF

size: .
D: TRBD2
V: TRBV27
J: TRBJ2-7
length: 17
DNA: TGTGCCAGCACCGACGGACTAGCGGGAGATGGTTCCTACGAGCAGTACTTC
CDR3: CASTDGLAGDGSYEQYF

size: few
D: .
V: TRBV2
J: TRBJ1-1
length: 11
DNA: TGTGCCAGCTCCGGGCAGACTGAAGCTTTCTTT
CDR3: CASSGQTEAFF

size: few
D: TRBD1
V: TRBV7-9
J: TRBJ2-7
length: 15
DNA: TGTGCCAGCAGCTTAGTACTACAGGGGGCCGACGAGCAGTACTTC
CDR3: CASSLVLQGADEQYF

size: few
D: TRBD1
V: TRBV20-1
J: TRBJ1-5
length: 15
DNA: TGCAGTGTTTACAGGGGGAGGTATTCCAATCAGCCCCAGCATTTT
CDR3: CSVYRGRYSNQPQHF

size: .
D: TRBD2
V: TRBV2
J: TRBJ2-3
length: 16
DNA: TGTGCCAGCAGTGGGGTTAGCGGGGCCCGTCCAGATACGCAGTATTTT
CDR3: CASSGVSGARPDTQYF

size: few
D: .
V: TRBV7-3
J: TRBJ2-3
length: 16
DNA: TGTGCCAGCAGCTCCTCGTCTGAGGGTAGCACTCATACGCAGTATTTT
CDR3: CASSSSSEGSTHTQYF

size: .
D: .
V: TRBV28
J: TRBJ1-5
length: 17
DNA: TGTGCCAGCAGTTTATCCTACGGAGGGCCCTGGGGACAGCCCCAGCATTTT
CDR3: CASSLSYGGPWGQPQHF

size: .
D: TRBD1
V: TRBV19
J: TRBJ2-4
length: 16
DNA: TGTGCCAGTAGTACGACAGGGGACAACTTTGGGGACATTCAGTACTTC
CDR3: CASSTTGDNFGDIQYF

size: .
D: .
V: TRBV12-3/TRBV12-4
J: TRBJ2-7
length: 14
DNA: TGTGCCTCCCACCCCCCGGGATTGACCTACGAGCAGTACTTC
CDR3: CASHPPGLTYEQYF

size: few
D: .
V: TRBV20-1
J: TRBJ2-7
length: 12
DNA: TGCAGTGCTCGGGACTTACCCTACGAGCAGTACTTC
CDR3: CSARDLPYEQYF

size: .
D: .
V: TRBV6-1
J: TRBJ1-1
length: 15
DNA: TGTGCCAGCAGTGTAAGCGAGGAGGGGCTTCCTGAAGCTTTCTTT
CDR3: CASSVSEEGLPEAFF

size: .
D: TRBD2
V: TRBV27
J: TRBJ2-7
length: 15
DNA: TGTGCCAGCAGGGGGACTAGCGGAAACCCCTACGAGCAGTACTTC
CDR3: CASRGTSGNPYEQYF

size: .
D: .
V: TRBV7-3
J: TRBJ1-1
length: 13
DNA: TGTGCCAGCAGCTCGGAGATGAACACTGAAGCTTTCTTT
CDR3: CASSSEMNTEAFF

size: .
D: TRBD1
V: TRBV4-1
J: TRBJ2-3
length: 18
DNA: TGCGCCAGCAGCCAACGCGTCCCGGGACAGGGACGCACAGATACGCAGTATTTT
CDR3: CASSQRVPGQGRTDTQYF

size: .
D: TRBD1
V: TRBV7-3
J: TRBJ2-6
length: 19
DNA: TGTGCCAGCAGGGACTTCACAGGGGGCCAGCACTCTGGGGCCAACGTCCTGACTTTC
CDR3: CASRDFTGGQHSGANVLTF

size: few
D: TRBD1
V: TRBV7-6
J: TRBJ1-1
length: 15
DNA: TGTGCCAGCAGCCCAGAGGCAGGGGGCAACACTGAAGCTTTCTTT
CDR3: CASSPEAGGNTEAFF

size: few
D: .
V: TRBV27
J: TRBJ1-5
length: 14
DNA: TGTGCCAGCAGTTTGTTCAGAGGCAATCAGCCCCAGCATTTT
CDR3: CASSLFRGNQPQHF

size: .
D: .
V: TRBV7-9
J: TRBJ2-2
length: 19
DNA: TGTGCCAGCAGCTCCAAGCCGGGGGGACAGGTCACGAACACCGGGGAGCTGTTTTTT
CDR3: CASSSKPGGQVTNTGELFF

size: .
D: .
V: TRBV12-3/TRBV12-4
J: TRBJ2-4
length: 16
DNA: TGTGCAAGCAGTTTATCCTTACCTGTAGCCAAAAACATTCAGTACTTC
CDR3: CASSLSLPVAKNIQYF

size: .
D: TRBD1
V: TRBV7-2
J: TRBJ2-7
length: 14
DNA: TGTGCCAGCAGCTTAGGGACAGGGAAGAACGAGCAGTACTTC
CDR3: CASSLGTGKNEQYF

size: .
D: .
V: TRBV11-2
J: TRBJ2-7
length: 13
DNA: TGTGCCAGCAGCACAACAGGGTCCTACGAGCAGTACTTC
CDR3: CASSTTGSYEQYF

size: few
D: TRBD1
V: TRBV24-1
J: TRBJ2-7
length: 14
DNA: TGTGCCACCAGTGATGGGACAGGGGGCACCGGGCAGTACTTC
CDR3: CATSDGTGGTGQYF